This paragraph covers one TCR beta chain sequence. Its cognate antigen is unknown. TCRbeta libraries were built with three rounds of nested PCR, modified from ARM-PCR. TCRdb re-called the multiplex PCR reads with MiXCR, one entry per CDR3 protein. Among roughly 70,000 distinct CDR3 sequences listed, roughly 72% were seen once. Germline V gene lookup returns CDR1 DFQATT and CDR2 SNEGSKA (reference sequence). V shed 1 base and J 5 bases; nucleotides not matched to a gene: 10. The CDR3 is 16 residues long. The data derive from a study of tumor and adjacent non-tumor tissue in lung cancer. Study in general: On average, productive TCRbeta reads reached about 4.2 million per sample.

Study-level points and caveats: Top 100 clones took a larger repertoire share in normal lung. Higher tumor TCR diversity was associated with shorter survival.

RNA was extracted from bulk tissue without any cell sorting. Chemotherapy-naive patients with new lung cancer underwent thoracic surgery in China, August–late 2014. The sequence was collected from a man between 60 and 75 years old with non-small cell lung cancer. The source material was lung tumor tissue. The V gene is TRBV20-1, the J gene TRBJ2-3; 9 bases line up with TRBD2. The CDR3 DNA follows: TGCAGTGCTAGAGGGACTAGCGTCCCCAGATTAGATACGCAGTATTTT. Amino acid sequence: CSARGTSVPRLDTQYF.